The source of this T cell receptor beta chain is a study of OX40 agonist ivuxolimab in advanced cancers. Study in general: It was permissible to have had prior anti-PD-1, anti-PD-L1 or anti-CTLA-4 therapy, and over 35% had some.

Germline trimming cut 3 bases from V and 3 bases from J; bases unmatched to any gene: 9. CDR1 SGHTA and CDR2 FQGNSA come from the germline V gene. The CDR3 length is 16 residues. Sequencing was performed with immunoSEQ multiplex PCR; in TCRdb, only in-frame clones are kept and a portion is missing. The sample has some 140,000 clones, around 93% seen once; the top ten hold approximately 1%. This rearrangement joins TRBV7-2 to TRBJ1-1; 8 bases are a match to TRBD1. Sequenced material: CD4+ or CD8+ T cells sorted from blood, taken in a trial of the OX40 agonist ivuxolimab. The clonotype originates from an adult with an advanced solid tumor such as melanoma, head and neck, liver or kidney cancer. The CDR3: CASSFTPGGRDTEAFF. CDR3 DNA sequence: TGTGCCAGCAGCTTCACCCCAGGGGGCAGGGACACTGAAGCTTTCTTT.